A selection of T cell receptor beta chains follows, all from one sample in a study of blood T cell repertoires in COVID-19. Sequencing was performed with immunoSEQ multiplex PCR; in TCRdb, only in-frame clones are kept and a portion is missing. The table shows a few hundred thousand clones, with around 89% occurring only once. The sample was peripheral blood. These receptors were taken from a man aged 55-75 years who had recovered from COVID-19. Each CDR3 is given with its conserved first and last residue. The D gene is left open where the match is weak. Clone size appears in some rows only: once, few, many, or a class for an expanded clone.

cdr3_aa: CASSPYTDTQYF
cdr3_nt: TGTGCCAGCAGTCCTTACACAGATACGCAGTATTTT
j_call: TRBJ2-3
cdr3_length: 12
clone_size: once
v_call: TRBV2
d_call: NA

cdr3_aa: CASSLRGGLDNEQFF
cdr3_nt: TGTGCCAGCAGCTTGCGGGGGGGCCTGGACAATGAGCAGTTCTTC
j_call: TRBJ2-1
cdr3_length: 15
clone_size: NA
v_call: TRBV7-3
d_call: TRBD2

cdr3_aa: CASSQISGQTNTGELFF
cdr3_nt: TGTGCCAGCAGCCAAATTTCGGGACAGACGAACACCGGGGAGCTGTTTTTT
j_call: TRBJ2-2
cdr3_length: 17
clone_size: many
v_call: TRBV3-1/TRBV3-2
d_call: TRBD1

cdr3_aa: CASSMSSWEQFF
cdr3_nt: TGTGCCAGCAGTATGTCTAGCTGGGAGCAGTTCTTC
j_call: TRBJ2-1
cdr3_length: 12
clone_size: few
v_call: TRBV6-2/TRBV6-3
d_call: NA

cdr3_aa: CASSLLAGDVDYGYTF
cdr3_nt: TGTGCCAGCTCACTATTAGCGGGCGATGTAGACTATGGCTACACCTTC
j_call: TRBJ1-2
cdr3_length: 16
clone_size: NA
v_call: TRBV18
d_call: NA

cdr3_aa: CASSESGLAGVFSDTQYF
cdr3_nt: TGCGCCAGCAGTGAGTCCGGATTAGCGGGGGTTTTTTCGGATACGCAGTATTTT
j_call: TRBJ2-3
cdr3_length: 18
clone_size: few
v_call: TRBV10-1
d_call: TRBD2

cdr3_aa: CASSQTPTGGFSGANVLTF
cdr3_nt: TGCGCCAGCAGCCAGACGCCTACAGGGGGCTTCTCTGGGGCCAACGTCCTGACTTTC
j_call: TRBJ2-6
cdr3_length: 19
clone_size: NA
v_call: TRBV5-1
d_call: TRBD1

cdr3_aa: CASSPGRVRQPQHF
cdr3_nt: TGTGCCAGCAGCCCGGGAAGGGTGCGGCAGCCCCAGCATTTT
j_call: TRBJ1-5
cdr3_length: 14
clone_size: NA
v_call: TRBV3-1/TRBV3-2
d_call: NA

cdr3_aa: CASSATGVTEAFF
cdr3_nt: TGTGCCAGCAGCGCAACAGGGGTCACTGAAGCTTTCTTT
j_call: TRBJ1-1
cdr3_length: 13
clone_size: NA
v_call: TRBV9
d_call: TRBD1

cdr3_aa: CASTIRRRSEPQHF
cdr3_nt: TGTGCCAGCACCATCAGACGGAGGAGTGAGCCCCAGCATTTT
j_call: TRBJ1-5
cdr3_length: 14
clone_size: NA
v_call: TRBV21-1
d_call: NA

cdr3_aa: CASSPTGFNSPLHF
cdr3_nt: TGTGCCAGCAGCCCGACAGGGTTTAATTCACCCCTCCACTTT
j_call: TRBJ1-6
cdr3_length: 14
clone_size: NA
v_call: TRBV9
d_call: TRBD1

cdr3_aa: CASSAGTDYGYTF
cdr3_nt: TGCGCCAGCAGCGCCGGGACAGACTATGGCTACACCTTC
j_call: TRBJ1-2
cdr3_length: 13
clone_size: NA
v_call: TRBV5-1
d_call: TRBD1

cdr3_aa: CASSSDSYGYTF
cdr3_nt: TGTGCCAGCAGTTCGGACAGCTATGGCTACACCTTC
j_call: TRBJ1-2
cdr3_length: 12
clone_size: NA
v_call: TRBV6-2/TRBV6-3
d_call: NA

cdr3_aa: CAWSSSGGNNNEQFF
cdr3_nt: TGTGCCTGGAGTTCTAGCGGGGGAAATAACAATGAGCAGTTCTTC
j_call: TRBJ2-1
cdr3_length: 15
clone_size: NA
v_call: TRBV30
d_call: TRBD2

cdr3_aa: CASRPLGEISYEQYF
cdr3_nt: TGTGCCAGCAGGCCCCTGGGCGAAATCTCCTACGAGCAGTACTTC
j_call: TRBJ2-7
cdr3_length: 15
clone_size: once
v_call: TRBV7-6
d_call: NA

cdr3_aa: CASRHRDSLHEQYF
cdr3_nt: TGTGCCAGCAGGCACCGGGACAGTCTCCACGAGCAGTACTTC
j_call: TRBJ2-7
cdr3_length: 14
clone_size: few
v_call: TRBV28
d_call: TRBD1

cdr3_aa: CASTKGGQMNTGELFF
cdr3_nt: TGTGCCAGCACAAAAGGTGGGCAGATGAACACCGGGGAGCTGTTTTTT
j_call: TRBJ2-2
cdr3_length: 16
clone_size: NA
v_call: TRBV6-4
d_call: NA

cdr3_aa: CASSLAGSTSTQHF
cdr3_nt: TGTGCCAGCAGTTTGGCGGGGTCCACTTCAACCCAGCATTTT
j_call: TRBJ1-5
cdr3_length: 14
clone_size: NA
v_call: TRBV27
d_call: NA

cdr3_aa: CASSDRGRDEQYF
cdr3_nt: TGTGCCAGTAGTGACAGGGGGCGAGACGAGCAGTACTTC
j_call: TRBJ2-7
cdr3_length: 13
clone_size: NA
v_call: TRBV19
d_call: TRBD1

cdr3_aa: CASSQDEATANYGYTF
cdr3_nt: TGCGCCAGCAGCCAAGATGAGGCCACCGCTAACTATGGCTACACCTTC
j_call: TRBJ1-2
cdr3_length: 16
clone_size: few
v_call: TRBV4-1
d_call: NA

cdr3_aa: CASSRDRVVNEQFF
cdr3_nt: TGTGCCAGCAGCCGGGACAGGGTGGTCAATGAGCAGTTCTTC
j_call: TRBJ2-1
cdr3_length: 14
clone_size: NA
v_call: TRBV14
d_call: TRBD1

cdr3_aa: CASSPSRGYNEKLFF
cdr3_nt: TGTGCCAGCAGTCCCTCCAGGGGGTATAATGAAAAACTGTTTTTT
j_call: TRBJ1-4
cdr3_length: 15
clone_size: NA
v_call: TRBV27
d_call: TRBD1

cdr3_aa: CASSPGTWEVGELFF
cdr3_nt: TGTGCCAGCAGCCCTGGGACTTGGGAGGTCGGGGAGCTGTTTTTT
j_call: TRBJ2-2
cdr3_length: 15
clone_size: NA
v_call: TRBV7-9
d_call: NA

cdr3_aa: CASSPRAFGGYEQYF
cdr3_nt: TGTGCCAGCAGCCCGAGGGCGTTCGGGGGCTACGAGCAGTACTTC
j_call: TRBJ2-7
cdr3_length: 15
clone_size: medium-sized
v_call: TRBV7-6
d_call: NA

cdr3_aa: CASSPLGHRTGNTIYF
cdr3_nt: TGCGCCAGCAGTCCCTTGGGCCACAGGACTGGAAACACCATATATTTT
j_call: TRBJ1-3
cdr3_length: 16
clone_size: NA
v_call: TRBV23-1
d_call: NA

cdr3_aa: CASSLDSSYNSPLHF
cdr3_nt: TGTGCCAGCAGCTTGGACAGCTCCTATAATTCACCCCTCCACTTT
j_call: TRBJ1-6
cdr3_length: 15
clone_size: NA
v_call: TRBV5-4
d_call: NA

cdr3_aa: CASSVVSVMNTEAFF
cdr3_nt: TGTGCCAGCAGCGTAGTCTCAGTTATGAACACTGAAGCTTTCTTT
j_call: TRBJ1-1
cdr3_length: 15
clone_size: NA
v_call: TRBV9
d_call: NA

cdr3_aa: CASSTAGAGNTIYF
cdr3_nt: TGCGCCAGCAGCACCGCAGGGGCTGGAAACACCATATATTTT
j_call: TRBJ1-3
cdr3_length: 14
clone_size: NA
v_call: TRBV5-1
d_call: NA

cdr3_aa: CASSAGTGEGYTF
cdr3_nt: TGTGCCAGCAGCGCTGGGACAGGGGAAGGCTACACCTTC
j_call: TRBJ1-2
cdr3_length: 13
clone_size: many
v_call: TRBV9
d_call: TRBD1

cdr3_aa: CASSMTVTIGNTIYF
cdr3_nt: TGTGCCAGCAGCATGACAGTTACCATCGGAAACACCATATATTTT
j_call: TRBJ1-3
cdr3_length: 15
clone_size: few
v_call: TRBV5-5
d_call: NA

cdr3_aa: CASRRGQETQYF
cdr3_nt: TGTGCCAGCAGAAGAGGACAGGAGACCCAGTACTTC
j_call: TRBJ2-5
cdr3_length: 12
clone_size: NA
v_call: TRBV13
d_call: NA

cdr3_aa: CAWTEGFTDTQYF
cdr3_nt: TGTGCCTGGACCGAGGGATTCACAGATACGCAGTATTTT
j_call: TRBJ2-3
cdr3_length: 13
clone_size: NA
v_call: TRBV30
d_call: NA

cdr3_aa: CACGQGKYGYTF
cdr3_nt: TGTGCCTGTGGACAGGGCAAATATGGCTACACCTTC
j_call: TRBJ1-2
cdr3_length: 12
clone_size: few
v_call: TRBV30
d_call: TRBD1

cdr3_aa: CASGKGLAGGVAKNIQYF
cdr3_nt: TGTGCCAGTGGGAAGGGACTAGCGGGGGGTGTAGCCAAAAACATTCAGTACTTC
j_call: TRBJ2-4
cdr3_length: 18
clone_size: NA
v_call: TRBV19
d_call: TRBD2

cdr3_aa: CASSPGTGGNQPQHF
cdr3_nt: TGTGCCAGCTCCCCCGGGACAGGGGGCAATCAGCCCCAGCATTTT
j_call: TRBJ1-5
cdr3_length: 15
clone_size: NA
v_call: TRBV18
d_call: TRBD1

cdr3_aa: CASSQVPKRGAVRETQYF
cdr3_nt: TGTGCCAGCAGCCAAGTCCCTAAGCGGGGGGCCGTTCGTGAGACCCAGTACTTC
j_call: TRBJ2-5
cdr3_length: 18
clone_size: NA
v_call: TRBV4-2
d_call: TRBD2

cdr3_aa: CASSPTGSHEQYF
cdr3_nt: TGTGCCAGCTCACCTACAGGGTCCCACGAGCAGTACTTC
j_call: TRBJ2-7
cdr3_length: 13
clone_size: NA
v_call: TRBV18
d_call: NA

cdr3_aa: CASSRRTGADTQYF
cdr3_nt: TGTGCCAGCAGCCGAAGGACAGGAGCAGATACGCAGTATTTT
j_call: TRBJ2-3
cdr3_length: 14
clone_size: NA
v_call: TRBV9
d_call: TRBD1

cdr3_aa: CAWSRQGNYEQYF
cdr3_nt: TGTGCCTGGAGTAGGCAGGGTAACTACGAGCAGTACTTC
j_call: TRBJ2-7
cdr3_length: 13
clone_size: NA
v_call: TRBV30
d_call: NA

cdr3_aa: CASQNPAGVYGYTF
cdr3_nt: TGTGCCAGCCAGAATCCGGCAGGCGTCTATGGCTACACCTTC
j_call: TRBJ1-2
cdr3_length: 14
clone_size: NA
v_call: TRBV18
d_call: NA

cdr3_aa: CASSSTGHRAEQYF
cdr3_nt: TGTGCCAGCAGCTCGACCGGACACCGGGCCGAGCAGTACTTC
j_call: TRBJ2-7
cdr3_length: 14
clone_size: NA
v_call: TRBV3-1/TRBV3-2
d_call: NA

cdr3_aa: CASSHWRGGRETQYF
cdr3_nt: TGTGCCAGCAGCCACTGGCGGGGGGGCCGAGAGACCCAGTACTTC
j_call: TRBJ2-5
cdr3_length: 15
clone_size: NA
v_call: TRBV3-1/TRBV3-2
d_call: TRBD2

cdr3_aa: CASSHEGGARDTQYF
cdr3_nt: TGTGCCAGCAGCCACGAAGGGGGGGCTAGAGATACGCAGTATTTT
j_call: TRBJ2-3
cdr3_length: 15
clone_size: NA
v_call: TRBV3-1/TRBV3-2
d_call: NA

cdr3_aa: CASSLWGQGSSGRGYTF
cdr3_nt: TGTGCCAGCAGCCTGTGGGGACAGGGTAGCTCGGGGCGGGGCTACACCTTC
j_call: TRBJ1-2
cdr3_length: 17
clone_size: NA
v_call: TRBV11-2
d_call: TRBD1

cdr3_aa: CASRTGGAKNTEAFF
cdr3_nt: TGTGCCAGCAGGACAGGGGGCGCAAAGAACACTGAAGCTTTCTTT
j_call: TRBJ1-1
cdr3_length: 15
clone_size: NA
v_call: TRBV27
d_call: TRBD1

cdr3_aa: CASSPGDSPRGYTF
cdr3_nt: TGCGCCAGCAGCCCCGGGGACAGCCCGCGCGGCTACACCTTC
j_call: TRBJ1-2
cdr3_length: 14
clone_size: NA
v_call: TRBV4-1
d_call: TRBD1

cdr3_aa: CASSPLQGSNEKLFF
cdr3_nt: TGTGCCAGCTCACCACTTCAGGGCTCGAATGAAAAACTGTTTTTT
j_call: TRBJ1-4
cdr3_length: 15
clone_size: NA
v_call: TRBV18
d_call: NA

cdr3_aa: CASSLGQGETQYF
cdr3_nt: TGTGCCAGCAGCTTGGGACAGGGGGAGACCCAGTACTTC
j_call: TRBJ2-5
cdr3_length: 13
clone_size: once
v_call: TRBV5-4
d_call: TRBD1

cdr3_aa: CASSLPTSGDTDTQYF
cdr3_nt: TGTGCCAGCAGCTTGCCGACTAGCGGGGACACAGATACGCAGTATTTT
j_call: TRBJ2-3
cdr3_length: 16
clone_size: NA
v_call: TRBV13
d_call: TRBD2

cdr3_aa: CASSFERNTEAFF
cdr3_nt: TGTGCCAGCAGCTTCGAGAGGAACACTGAAGCTTTCTTT
j_call: TRBJ1-1
cdr3_length: 13
clone_size: once
v_call: TRBV12-3/TRBV12-4
d_call: NA

cdr3_aa: CASSQDPPTLVRSYEQYF
cdr3_nt: TGCGCCAGCAGCCAAGATCCCCCGACTCTAGTCCGTTCCTACGAGCAGTACTTC
j_call: TRBJ2-7
cdr3_length: 18
clone_size: NA
v_call: TRBV4-1
d_call: NA

cdr3_aa: CATRSSGELFF
cdr3_nt: TGTGCCACCCGGTCCTCCGGGGAGCTGTTTTTT
j_call: TRBJ2-2
cdr3_length: 11
clone_size: NA
v_call: TRBV19
d_call: NA

cdr3_aa: CASSETGGFYEQYF
cdr3_nt: TGTGCCAGCAGTGAAACGGGCGGGTTCTACGAGCAGTACTTC
j_call: TRBJ2-7
cdr3_length: 14
clone_size: once
v_call: TRBV6-1
d_call: NA

cdr3_aa: CASSRTSGHQETQYF
cdr3_nt: TGTGCCAGCAGCCGGACTAGCGGGCACCAAGAGACCCAGTACTTC
j_call: TRBJ2-5
cdr3_length: 15
clone_size: NA
v_call: TRBV7-7
d_call: TRBD2

cdr3_aa: CASSVGPGENSNQPQHF
cdr3_nt: TGTGCCAGCAGCGTAGGCCCAGGGGAGAATAGCAATCAGCCCCAGCATTTT
j_call: TRBJ1-5
cdr3_length: 17
clone_size: few
v_call: TRBV9
d_call: NA

cdr3_aa: CASSSRTGSDEQFF
cdr3_nt: TGTGCCAGCAGCTCCCGGACAGGGAGCGATGAGCAGTTCTTC
j_call: TRBJ2-1
cdr3_length: 14
clone_size: NA
v_call: TRBV13
d_call: TRBD1

cdr3_aa: CATTPAGFSTGELFF
cdr3_nt: TGTGCCACCACCCCTGCAGGATTCTCGACCGGGGAGCTGTTTTTT
j_call: TRBJ2-2
cdr3_length: 15
clone_size: NA
v_call: TRBV19
d_call: NA

cdr3_aa: CASGRGNPEAFF
cdr3_nt: TGCGCCAGCGGGAGGGGTAACCCTGAAGCTTTCTTT
j_call: TRBJ1-1
cdr3_length: 12
clone_size: few
v_call: TRBV5-1
d_call: NA

cdr3_aa: CASSDWADWRTDTQYF
cdr3_nt: TGTGCCAGCAGTGATTGGGCAGATTGGCGCACAGATACGCAGTATTTT
j_call: TRBJ2-3
cdr3_length: 16
clone_size: NA
v_call: TRBV25-1
d_call: NA

cdr3_aa: CASSPAGGPYNEQFF
cdr3_nt: TGTGCCAGCTCACCAGCGGGGGGGCCTTACAATGAGCAGTTCTTC
j_call: TRBJ2-1
cdr3_length: 15
clone_size: NA
v_call: TRBV18
d_call: TRBD2